The T cell receptor (beta chain) described here comes from a study of cytomegalovirus exposure and HLA in healthy donors. General study findings and limits: Researchers catalogued over 150 TCR beta chains as cytomegalovirus-associated. Most of the TCR beta V segments (in an earlier analysis) were productive either about 90% or about 30% of the time.

Researchers ran the PCR with 60 Vbeta and 13 Jbeta primers. Profiled with immunoSEQ multiplex PCR; TCRdb holds only in-frame clones, not every one. The table shows over 90,000 clones, with around 77% occurring only once. This clone turned up a few times. Its antigen is still unknown. The clonotype was recovered from a man aged 50 to 59 in good health and CMV-seropositive. Sequenced: PBMCs.

In DNA form, the CDR3 reads TGTGCCAGCAATGGGGCGATGGTGAACACTGAAGCTTTCTTT. It codes for CASNGAMVNTEAFF. The rearrangement links TRBV2 to TRBJ1-1, with D possibly matching TRBD1 (5 bases). The CDR3 is 14 residues long. V shed 7 bases and J shed 0 bases, with 12 bases lying between them. Germline V gives CDR1 SNHLY, CDR2 FYNNEI.